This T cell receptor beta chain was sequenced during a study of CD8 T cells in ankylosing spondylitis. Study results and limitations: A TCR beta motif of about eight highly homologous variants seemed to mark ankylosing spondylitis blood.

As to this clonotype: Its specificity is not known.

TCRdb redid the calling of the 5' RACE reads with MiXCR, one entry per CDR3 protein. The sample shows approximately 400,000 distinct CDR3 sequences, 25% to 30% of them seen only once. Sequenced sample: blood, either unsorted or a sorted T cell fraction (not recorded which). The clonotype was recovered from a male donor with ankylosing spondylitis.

The CDR3 loop reads CATSSTYRDGGELFF. DNA for the CDR3: TGTGCCACCAGCAGCACCTACAGGGACGGTGGGGAGCTGTTTTTT. The V call is TRBV15, the J call TRBJ2-2; possible D gene TRBD1, 6 bases. The CDR3 sequence is 15 residues long. CDR1 and CDR2 from the germline V gene are LNHNV and YYDKDF (reference sequence). With 3 bases removed from V and 8 bases from J, the gap between germline ends came to 16 bases.